The clone carrying this TCR beta chain turned up a few times. Antigen specificity is unknown. Only in-frame clones appear in the TCRdb table, and some are missing; sequencing was by immunoSEQ multiplex PCR. This sample has approximately 270,000 clones, with 90% found just once. These data originate in a study of cytomegalovirus exposure and HLA in healthy donors. Study summary: The use of the same platform for the 90 to 150 validation repertoires and the roughly 730 first-cohort repertoires was reported by a later analysis. Study-wide points: A list of around 160 TCR beta chains associated with cytomegalovirus was given.

While the first cohort had 700 or so subjects, the donors belonged to the separate validation cohort of 100 to 150 subjects. CDR3 length equals 17 residues. The V gene's germline CDR1 is SGHRS and CDR2 YFSETQ. V lost 0 bases and J lost 3; bases outside the gene matches: 8. Sequenced: PBMCs. This chain links TRBV5-1 with TRBJ2-3; 9 bases align to TRBD1. This TCR was sampled from a woman in her late teens or twenties in good health and CMV-seronegative. CDR3 amino acids: CASSLDGTGLETDTQYF. CDR3 DNA sequence: TGCGCCAGCAGCTTGGACGGGACAGGGCTCGAGACAGATACGCAGTATTTT.